This T cell receptor beta chain was recovered during a study of shared clonotypes between healthy human individuals. Study-level results: Only blood was sampled, and tissue TCR repertoires likely differ from blood ones. Clonotypes shared by all four donors outscored non-shared clonotypes in generation probability. How much donors shared clonotypes was expected to be affected by sequencing depth. Naive subsets tended to show greater estimated richness than memory subsets.

Note on this clone: Its matching antigen is unknown. This same CDR3 is encoded by further DNA sequences in the sample.

Germline V gives CDR1 SGHRS, CDR2 YFSETQ. The CDR3 extends over 15 amino acids. Trimming at V came to 0 bases and at J to 3 bases, leaving 4 bases not matched to a gene. CD8 cells classed as naive were CD45RO-negative and positively selected for CCR7, excluding terminally differentiated effector memory CD45RA+ cells. The data were produced by immunoSEQ multiplex PCR, yet TCRdb's version contains in-frame clones alone and is incomplete. Among more than 2 million clones listed, about 93% were seen once. V is TRBV5-1 and J is TRBJ2-7; 9 bases are a match to TRBD1. This receptor was identified in a man between 18 and 29 years old in good health. Some clones in this sample may be carry-over from other donors' samples. The sample consisted of naive CD8+ T cells from PBMCs. CDR3 sequence reads: CASSLGQGVFYEQYF. CDR3 coding DNA: TGCGCCAGCAGCTTGGGACAGGGGGTATTCTACGAGCAGTACTTC.